A single sample gave rise to the 24 T cell receptor beta chains below, sequenced in a study of blood T cell repertoires in COVID-19. Profiling relied on immunoSEQ multiplex PCR, and the TCRdb table lists in-frame clones only, not all of them. The profile shows about 140,000 clones, around nine tenths of them singletons. Sequencing was done on a sample of peripheral blood. The receptor source for this set is a human donor in a cohort sampled during active COVID-19.

The V and J genes are TRBV29-1 and TRBJ1-1; D unclear. Trimming cost V 3 bases and J 4 bases, with 12 bases left between them. Looked up from germline, CDR1 is SQVTM and CDR2 is ANQGSEA. This CDR3 spans 13 amino acids. This CDR3 reads CSVDVGRSTEAFF. CDR3 DNA: TGCAGCGTTGATGTGGGGAGGAGCACTGAAGCTTTCTTT.

This rearrangement joins TRBV5-8 to TRBJ2-1, with D possibly matching TRBD2 (5 bases). V was shortened by 7 bases and J by 10 bases, with 21 bases between the two germline ends. Germline V lookup: CDR1 SGHTS, CDR2 YDEGEE. This CDR3 has 14 amino acids. This CDR3 is CASLKSLGWEEQFF. DNA for the CDR3: TGTGCCAGCCTCAAGTCCCTTGGCTGGGAGGAGCAGTTCTTC.

Worth noting for this clone: Compared with germline, one end of the junction differs, possibly owing to a read error. The genes are TRBV4-2 and TRBJ2-5, with 12 bases aligning to TRBD2. The CDR3 extends over 17 amino acids. Per germline, CDR1 LGHNA and CDR2 YNFKEQ. The CDR3 region is CASSPLGPLAGGQYYDF. CDR3 DNA sequence: TGTGCCAGCAGCCCCCTTGGTCCGCTAGCGGGAGGGCAATACTACGACTTC.

The J gene is TRBJ2-3, the V gene TRBV6-6, with 10 bases lining up with TRBD2. CDR3 length: 16 amino acids. Germline CDR1 MNHNY, CDR2 SVGAGI (reference sequence). The V and J ends lost 2 bases and 5 bases, in that order; junction bases with no gene match: 7. CDR3 loop: CASSYGSSGSVDTQYF. As DNA, the CDR3 is TGTGCCAGCAGTTACGGGTCTAGCGGGAGTGTAGATACGCAGTATTTT.

This clone has a single count. The rearrangement links TRBV4-1 to TRBJ2-7; maybe TRBD2 (5 bases). The CDR3 contains 16 residues. V was trimmed by 0 bases and J by 4 bases, leaving 16 bases between them. Looked up from germline, CDR1 is MGHRA and CDR2 is YSYEKL. DNA for the CDR3: TGCGCCAGCAGCCAAGAGTCGACCCCGGGAACATACGAGCAGTACTTC. Translating gives CASSQESTPGTYEQYF.

The V gene is TRBV3-1 (or the pseudogene TRBV3-2), the J gene TRBJ2-3, with TRBD2 matching 7 bases. The germline gives CDR1 LGHDT, CDR2 YNNKEL (reference sequence). V was pared by 1 base and J by 0 bases, with 4 bases of the junction left unmatched. This CDR3 is 16 amino acids long. In DNA, the CDR3 is TGTGCCAGCAGCCAAGCTCTAGCGGCTAGCACAGATACGCAGTATTTT. It codes for CASSQALAASTDTQYF.

The chain is built from TRBV2 and TRBJ2-3, with 9 bases matching TRBD1. Per germline, CDR1 SNHLY and CDR2 FYNNEI. CDR3 length: 16 amino acids. With V trimmed by 6 bases and J by 3 bases, 10 bases remained unmatched. The CDR3 nucleotides are TGTGCCAGCAGATCCAGGACAGGGGCTTATACAGATACGCAGTATTTT. It translates to CASRSRTGAYTDTQYF.

The chain employs TRBV2 and TRBJ2-4; weak D call: TRBD2 (6 bases). Deletions cut 3 bases from V and 9 bases from J, with 12 bases between. The CDR3 is 13 residues long. Germline V gene sequence: CDR1 SNHLY, CDR2 FYNNEI. The CDR3 is CASSDSGLIIQYF. CDR3 in DNA: TGTGCCAGCAGTGATTCGGGACTGATCATTCAGTACTTC.

This chain connects TRBV28 to TRBJ2-1, with 15 bases that match TRBD2. Germline-derived CDR1 and CDR2 are MDHEN and SYDVKM. V lost 5 bases, J lost 9 bases, and 8 bases stayed unmatched. This CDR3 contains 16 residues. The CDR3 loop reads CASSRGGTSGRIEQFF. The CDR3 coding sequence is TGTGCCAGCAGTCGCGGGGGGACTAGCGGGAGGATTGAGCAGTTCTTC. The variable domain in full, with the rest retrieved from reference TRBV28 and TRBJ2-1, is DVKVTQSSRYLVKRTGEKVFLECVQDMDHENMFWYRQDPGLGLRLIYFSYDVKMKEKGDIPEGYSVSREKKERFSLILESASTNQTSMYLCASSRGGTSGRIEQFFGPGTRLTVL.

The chain combines TRBV7-8 with TRBJ1-6; 9 bases fit TRBD1. The length of the CDR3 is 13 residues. The J segment lost 14 bases and the V segment lost 5 bases, leaving 7 bases of the junction unmatched. CDR1 is SGHVS, CDR2 FQNEAQ, per germline. CDR3 in DNA: TGTGCCAGCAGCCGTCGACAGGGGGAGGCCCTCCACTTT. This codes for CASSRRQGEALHF.

This clone appeared a single time. This chain links TRBV5-1 with TRBJ2-7, with a tentative D call TRBD1 (6 bases). This CDR3 is built from 15 residues. V shed 1 base and J shed 5 bases, with 16 bases lying between them. Germline values: CDR1 SGHRS, CDR2 YFSETQ. The CDR3 region has the DNA TGCGCCAGCAGCTTGTGGGACACAGGGAGCCACGAGCAGTACTTC. Its protein is CASSLWDTGSHEQYF.

The rearrangement uses TRBV27 and TRBJ2-7, with TRBD2 as a possible D gene (5 bases). The germline CDR1 and CDR2 sequences are MNHEY and SMNVEV (reference sequence). With 5 bases removed from V and 7 bases from J, the gap between germline ends came to 9 bases. This CDR3 region has 11 residues. The CDR3 region has the DNA TGTGCCAGCAGTCAAGGAGGTGAGCAGTACTTC. Protein sequence: CASSQGGEQYF.

V is TRBV5-3 and J is TRBJ1-5; D is possibly TRBD1 (6 bases). TRBV5-3 is an ORF, and what it does is uncertain. Trimming cost V 5 bases and J 5 bases, with 14 bases left between them. The CDR3 covers 14 residues. CDR3 DNA: TGTGCCAGAAGTCGGGACACATCCCATCAGCCCCAGCATTTT. Amino acids: CARSRDTSHQPQHF.

This clone has more than one count but fewer than ten. The gene calls are TRBV30 and TRBJ2-7; D gene uncertain. The CDR3 has 14 amino acids. V was clipped by 0 bases and J by 0 bases, with 9 bases between them. Per germline, CDR1 GTSNPN and CDR2 SVGIG (reference sequence). The CDR3 region has the DNA TGTGCCTGGAGTGTCACCGGGTACTCCTACGAGCAGTACTTC. This encodes CAWSVTGYSYEQYF. Variable domain in full (rest from reference TRBV30 and TRBJ2-7): SQTIHQWPATLVQPVGSPLSLECTVEGTSNPNLYWYRQAAGRGLQLLFYSVGIGQISSEVPQNLSASRPQDRQFILSSKKLLLSDSGFYLCAWSVTGYSYEQYFGPGTRLTVT.

The chain has TRBV28 and TRBJ1-1; 7 positions agree with TRBD1. CDR3 length: 14 amino acids. The germline V gene has CDR1 MDHEN and CDR2 SYDVKM. V gave up 4 bases and J gave up 1 base; unmatched junction bases: 3. CDR3 region: CASSSQGPNTEAFF. CDR3 DNA sequence: TGTGCCAGCAGTTCACAGGGGCCGAACACTGAAGCTTTCTTT.

The J gene is TRBJ2-1, the V gene TRBV15, with D possibly matching TRBD2 (6 bases). The CDR3 runs 13 residues. V shed 5 bases and J shed 5 bases, with 10 bases lying between them. CDR1 and CDR2 (germline): LNHNV, YYDKDF (reference sequence). This chain's CDR3 is CATSSGVHNEQFF. CDR3 DNA sequence: TGTGCCACCAGCTCGGGGGTTCACAATGAGCAGTTCTTC.

This sequence joins TRBV7-2 and TRBJ2-3; TRBD2 matches at 7 bases. Losses at the gene ends were 3 bases for V and 0 bases for J; bases not matched to a gene: 0. CDR3 length equals 14 residues. CDR1 is SGHTA, CDR2 FQGNSA, per germline. CDR3 region: CASSFGGSTDTQYF. The CDR3 DNA sequence: TGTGCCAGCAGCTTCGGGGGGAGCACAGATACGCAGTATTTT.

V is TRBV10-2 and J is TRBJ1-4, with TRBD1 matching over 7 bases. The V segment lost 5 bases and the J segment 1 base; nucleotides outside the gene matches: 4. The CDR3 spans 15 residues. Germline values: CDR1 WSHSY, CDR2 SAAADI. In DNA, the CDR3 is TGCGCCAGCAGTCCCCAGGGGGTAACTAATGAAAAACTGTTTTTT. Translation: CASSPQGVTNEKLFF.

This chain links TRBV19 with TRBJ2-1; D is unclear. Germline loops: CDR1 LNHDA, CDR2 SQIVND (reference sequence). The CDR3 sequence is 11 residues long. V was pared by 3 bases and J by 6 bases, with 3 bases between. Written as DNA, the CDR3 is TGTGCCAGTAGTATCTTCAATGAGCAGTTCTTC. Protein product: CASSIFNEQFF.

This clone was counted a few times. For the CDR3, the DNA is TGCGCCAGCAGCGGACTAGCGGGAGATGAGCAGTACTTC. It codes for CASSGLAGDEQYF. This rearrangement joins TRBV5-1 to TRBJ2-7; 13 bases agree with TRBD2. The CDR3 extends over 13 amino acids. J was trimmed by 7 bases and V by 4 bases; bases with no gene match: 2. Germline V gene lookup returns CDR1 SGHRS and CDR2 YFSETQ.

The chain uses TRBV21-1 and TRBJ2-7; TRBD2, the D gene given by the table, was not confirmed from the DNA. TRBV21-1 is a pseudogene. The CDR3 is made up of 13 amino acids. CDR3 amino acids: CASSPRGDYEQYF. CDR3 nucleotides: TGTGCCAGCAGCCCCCGGGGGGATTACGAGCAGTACTTC.

V is TRBV7-9 and J is TRBJ2-2, with 9 bases fitting TRBD1. Trimming removed 10 bases from V and 4 bases from J; junction bases left unmatched: 13. CDR1 and CDR2 from the germline V gene are SEHNR and FQNEAQ (reference sequence). CDR3 length equals 16 residues. CDR3 bases: TGTGCCACCCCACTCCCTTTACAGGGGGCCACCGGGGAGCTGTTTTTT. Translating it yields CATPLPLQGATGELFF. Full variable domain (remainder filled in from reference TRBV7-9 and TRBJ2-2): DTGVSQNPRHKITKRGQNVTFRCDPISEHNRLYWYRQTLGQGPEFLTYFQNEAQLEKSRLLSDRFSAERPKGSFSTLEIQRTEQGDSAMYLCATPLPLQGATGELFFGEGSRLTVL.

V and J are TRBV14 and TRBJ2-3; D is possibly TRBD2 (5 bases). Germline CDR1 and CDR2: SGHDN and FVKESK. This CDR3 has 18 amino acids. The V and J ends lost 3 bases and 1 base respectively, with 20 bases between them. The DNA for the CDR3 is TGTGCCAGCAGCCAGGATGCCAGCGGAGTTTGGGGCACAGATACGCAGTATTTT. This codes for CASSQDASGVWGTDTQYF.

The J gene is TRBJ2-2, the V gene TRBV5-4, with D uncertain. The germline V gene has CDR1 SGHNT and CDR2 YYREEE (reference sequence). There are 14 residues in the CDR3. V shed 0 bases and J shed 1 base, with 4 bases lying between them. CDR3 nucleotide sequence: TGTGCCAGCAGCTTGGGAGGGAACACCGGGGAGCTGTTTTTT. It specifies CASSLGGNTGELFF.